This T cell receptor (beta chain) was retrieved from a study of cytomegalovirus exposure and HLA in healthy donors. The PCR ran on 60 Vbeta and 13 Jbeta primers. Sequenced by immunoSEQ multiplex PCR; TCRdb stores in-frame clones only, minus some. The sample yields 150,000 to 200,000 clones, approximately 77% seen once. V lost 7 bases, J lost 3 bases, and 10 bases lay in between. Germline-derived CDR1 and CDR2 are SNHLY and FYNNEI. This CDR3 region has 13 residues. Sample: PBMCs. The source is a male donor in good health and CMV-seropositive. This sequence joins TRBV2 and TRBJ2-1; D is perhaps TRBD2 (6 bases). The CDR3 DNA follows: TGTGCCAGCACCCTGGGACTCTACAATGAGCAGTTCTTC. It translates to CASTLGLYNEQFF.